This T cell receptor (beta chain) stems from a study of regulatory T cells in long-lasting Graves disease. Germline V gives CDR1 MNHNS, CDR2 SASEGT. There are 12 residues in the CDR3. The V gene lost 7 bases and the J gene lost 6 bases, with 11 bases spanning the gap. Arm-PCR of CDR3 regions with iRepertoire HTBI primers generated TCR beta libraries. MiXCR was run by TCRdb on the multiplex PCR reads, yielding one entry per CDR3 protein. Here the sample spans around 500,000 distinct CDR3 sequences, 15% to 20% being singletons. The time point here: newly diagnosed GD, antithyroid drugs for less than 3 months. TCR sequences were obtained from RNA taken from PBMCs. The same sample was also used in a study of T cells in Graves' hyperthyroidism and ophthalmopathy. As that report states: The hyperthyroidism was newly diagnosed and had lasted under 2 months; the patients were aged 18 to 65.

The chain combines TRBV6-1 with TRBJ2-3; no reliable D call. The receptor's source is a woman aged 35 to 60 with Graves disease. The sequenced sample was peripheral blood mononuclear cells (PBMCs), obtained at new diagnosis, from a patient treated with antithyroid drugs. CDR3 sequence: CASMVAGDTQYF. In nucleotides, the CDR3 is TGTGCCAGCATGGTAGCCGGGGATACGCAGTATTTT.